Listed below are T cell receptor beta chains from one sample, sequenced in a study of response to subunit inactivated influenza vaccine. Using its own MiXCR run on the RT-PCR reads, TCRdb lists one record per CDR3 protein. The data contain under 550,000 distinct CDR3 sequences, 6% to 9% of them singletons. The sample was PBMCs from blood, taken less than 30 months after vaccination. These receptors all come from a man aged 45 to 75 who received an inactivated influenza vaccine. The CDR3 runs from the conserved cysteine through the conserved F or W. A D gene is named only where the DNA matches it firmly. The size of a clone is reported for some rows only, either as once, few or many, or as a class for expanded clones.

>TRBJ1-1|NA|TRBV20-1|NA
CSARDPSGGFNTEAFF
TGCAGTGCTAGAGATCCGAGCGGGGGCTTCAACACTGAAGCTTTCTTT
>TRBJ2-3|many|TRBV5-1|NA
CASSLVSGTDTQYF
TGCGCCAGCAGCTTGGTTAGCGGCACAGATACGCAGTATTTT
>TRBJ2-1|many|TRBV5-6|TRBD2
CASSIGLAAPNEQFF
TGTGCCAGCAGCATAGGACTAGCGGCCCCTAATGAGCAGTTCTTC
>TRBJ2-7|few|TRBV10-3|NA
CAISEEGTLYEQYF
TGTGCCATCAGTGAGGAGGGTACCCTCTACGAGCAGTACTTC
>TRBJ2-3|NA|TRBV6-1|NA
CASSERRPRDTQYF
TGTGCCAGCAGTGAACGACGGCCCAGAGATACGCAGTATTTT
>TRBJ2-2|NA|TRBV7-9|TRBD2
CASSLRSGRAGTGELFF
TGTGCCAGCAGCTTAAGGAGCGGGAGGGCCGGAACCGGGGAGCTGTTTTTT
>TRBJ1-1|NA|TRBV29-1|NA
CSVGYRDKNTEAFF
TGCAGCGTTGGGTACAGAGATAAGAACACTGAAGCTTTCTTT
>TRBJ2-5|NA|TRBV20-1|NA
CCASGGPGGETQYF
TGCTGTGCCAGCGGGGGACCAGGGGGGGAGACCCAGTACTTC
>TRBJ1-6|few|TRBV5-1|NA
CASSLGAGEYNSPLHF
TGCGCCAGCAGCTTGGGGGCAGGGGAATATAATTCACCCCTCCACTTT
>TRBJ2-7|many|TRBV2|NA
CASKQSYEQYF
TGTGCCAGCAAGCAGTCCTACGAGCAGTACTTC
>TRBJ2-3|many|TRBV6-1|TRBD1
CATSLGQTLTDTQYF
TGTGCCACTTCGCTGGGACAGACCCTCACAGATACGCAGTATTTT
>TRBJ2-1|NA|TRBV5-1|NA
CASGGTSNNEQFF
TGCGCCAGTGGTGGGACTTCTAACAATGAGCAGTTCTTC
>TRBJ2-3|many|TRBV24-1|NA
CATIGGSTDTQYF
TGTGCCACCATTGGCGGAAGCACAGATACGCAGTATTTT
>TRBJ2-1|NA|TRBV20-1|NA
CSARSFRGREQFF
TGCAGTGCTAGGAGTTTCCGGGGTCGGGAGCAGTTCTTC
>TRBJ1-5|NA|TRBV20-1|NA
CSARGASRYSNQPQHF
TGCAGTGCTAGAGGAGCGAGTAGATATAGCAATCAGCCCCAGCATTTT
>TRBJ2-7|many|TRBV7-2|NA
CASSRNQYEQYF
TGTGCCAGCAGCCGGAACCAATACGAGCAGTACTTC
>TRBJ1-1|many|TRBV27|NA
CASSWGGDTEAFF
TGTGCCAGCAGCTGGGGGGGGGACACTGAAGCTTTCTTT
>TRBJ1-6|many|TRBV6-1|NA
CASNQGRRADSPLHF
TGTGCCAGCAACCAGGGACGGAGAGCTGATTCACCCCTCCACTTT
>TRBJ2-7|few|TRBV7-9|TRBD1
CASSKASGGIRNLEQYF
TGTGCCAGCAGCAAAGCATCAGGGGGAATCCGCAATCTCGAGCAGTACTTC
>TRBJ1-6|few|TRBV10-3|NA
CAISESMGGTTSPLHF
TGTGCCATCAGTGAGTCGATGGGGGGCACGACTTCACCCCTCCACTTT
>TRBJ2-7|NA|TRBV4-3|NA
CASSQTYGYEQYF
TGCGCCAGCAGCCAGACATATGGGTACGAGCAGTACTTC
>TRBJ2-7|NA|TRBV7-9|TRBD2
CASSLDLTSGYEQYF
TGTGCCAGCAGCTTAGATTTGACTAGCGGCTACGAGCAGTACTTC
>TRBJ1-1|many|TRBV11-2|NA
CASSLKQGITEAFF
TGTGCCAGCAGCCTGAAACAGGGAATCACTGAAGCTTTCTTT
>TRBJ1-4|many|TRBV5-1|NA
CASSLDGTQNEKLFF
TGCGCCAGCAGCTTGGATGGGACCCAGAATGAAAAACTGTTTTTT
>TRBJ2-7|many|TRBV24-1|NA
CATSDPGPSYEQYF
TGTGCCACCAGTGATCCCGGGCCATCCTACGAGCAGTACTTC
>TRBJ1-6|NA|TRBV12-3/TRBV12-4|NA
CASTKGGWGSPLHF
TGTGCCAGCACCAAAGGGGGATGGGGTTCACCCCTCCACTTT
>TRBJ2-5|NA|TRBV28|NA
CASSSPLSGGAIQQQETQYF
TGTGCCAGCAGTTCCCCGCTTTCTGGCGGAGCCATACAACAACAAGAGACCCAGTACTTC
>TRBJ2-5|few|TRBV7-9|NA
CASSLAKQRAYETQYF
TGTGCCAGCAGCTTAGCGAAGCAGAGGGCCTATGAGACCCAGTACTTC
>TRBJ2-7|many|TRBV6-5|TRBD1
CASSSPGQGGEQYF
TGTGCCAGCAGTTCTCCGGGACAGGGGGGCGAGCAGTACTTC
>TRBJ2-4|NA|TRBV19|NA
CASSPGAREAKNIQYF
TGTGCCAGTAGCCCGGGGGCGAGAGAGGCCAAAAACATTCAGTACTTC
>TRBJ1-1|few|TRBV7-9|NA
CASSLKATAGNTEAFF
TGTGCCAGCAGCCTAAAGGCCACAGCAGGGAACACTGAAGCTTTCTTT
>TRBJ2-7|many|TRBV20-1|TRBD2
CSAQEPWPTSGGSYEQYF
TGCAGTGCCCAAGAACCCTGGCCGACTAGCGGGGGTTCCTACGAGCAGTACTTC
>TRBJ1-4|NA|TRBV9|TRBD1
CASKLRPGTGSEKLFF
TGTGCCAGCAAATTACGACCCGGGACAGGGAGTGAAAAACTGTTTTTT
>TRBJ2-5|few|TRBV20-1|TRBD1
CSARDGGTGGVETQYF
TGCAGTGCTAGAGATGGGGGGACAGGCGGAGTGGAGACCCAGTACTTC
>TRBJ2-2|NA|TRBV12-3/TRBV12-4|TRBD2
CASRTGTSGRAPAGELFF
TGTGCCAGCAGAACCGGGACTAGCGGGAGGGCCCCCGCCGGGGAGCTGTTTTTT
>TRBJ2-1|NA|TRBV7-9|NA
CASSIGHNEQFF
TGTGCCAGCAGCATCGGGCACAATGAGCAGTTCTTC
>TRBJ1-2|few|TRBV12-3/TRBV12-4|NA
CASSSTASYGYTF
TGTGCCAGCAGCTCGACAGCTTCCTATGGCTACACCTTC
>TRBJ2-3|NA|TRBV20-1|NA
CSAPAPPLRTDTQYF
TGCAGTGCCCCAGCCCCGCCCCTACGCACAGATACGCAGTATTTT
>TRBJ2-1|few|TRBV5-1|NA
CASRMPGTGYNEQFF
TGCGCCAGCAGAATGCCCGGGACTGGGTACAATGAGCAGTTCTTC
>TRBJ2-7|few|TRBV3-1|NA
CASSQAASAREQYF
TGTGCCAGCAGCCAAGCCGCTAGCGCCCGTGAGCAGTACTTC
>TRBJ2-7|NA|TRBV18|NA
CASSPTGNPAGQQYF
TGTGCCAGCTCACCAACCGGGAATCCGGCAGGGCAGCAGTACTTC
>TRBJ2-3|many|TRBV7-2|NA
CASSLLTGRGSDTQYF
TGTGCCAGCAGCTTGCTGACGGGGAGGGGGTCGGATACGCAGTATTTT
>TRBJ1-5|few|TRBV24-1|NA
CATSTGSNQPQHF
TGTGCCACCTCTACGGGGAGCAATCAGCCCCAGCATTTT
>TRBJ2-1|many|TRBV20-1|NA
CSAYGLSYNEQFF
TGCAGTGCCTATGGACTCTCCTACAATGAGCAGTTCTTC
>TRBJ1-1|NA|TRBV5-1|TRBD1
CASSLAGTVMNTEAFF
TGCGCCAGCAGCTTGGCCGGGACAGTAATGAACACTGAAGCTTTCTTT
>TRBJ1-1|few|TRBV7-9|NA
CASSSRSRGNTEAFF
TGTGCCAGCAGCAGCAGAAGCAGGGGGAACACTGAAGCTTTCTTT
>TRBJ1-5|NA|TRBV5-5|TRBD1
CASSFGRGLGQPQHF
TGTGCCAGCAGCTTCGGCAGGGGGCTTGGGCAGCCCCAGCATTTT
>TRBJ2-1|few|TRBV20-1|TRBD2
CSATGLAGSYEQFF
TGCAGTGCTACGGGACTAGCGGGAAGCTATGAGCAGTTCTTC
>TRBJ1-6|few|TRBV7-6|TRBD1
CASSLSSRGLSPLHF
TGTGCCAGCAGCTTGTCATCCAGGGGGCTCTCACCCCTCCACTTT
>TRBJ2-4|many|TRBV9|NA
CASSVDSLAKNIQYF
TGTGCCAGCAGCGTAGACTCCCTAGCCAAAAACATTCAGTACTTC